A single sample is the source of the 20 T cell receptor beta chains below, sequenced in a study of post-analysis software for immune sequencing data. These receptors' targets are unknown. Findings and limits, study-wide: TRBV5-6, TRBV5-1 and TRBV20-1 were among roughly 5 TRBV segments more frequent in patients than controls.

Unique molecular identifiers were built into the TCR beta cDNA libraries. MiXCR, applied by TCRdb to the PCR reads, yields one record per CDR3 protein. The sample yields 750,000 to 950,000 distinct CDR3 sequences, roughly 58% seen once. Source material: blood. The receptors were gathered from a girl aged 5 to 17 with multiple sclerosis.

V is TRBV7-3 and J is TRBJ2-5, with D unclear. The CDR3 is 13 residues long. V dropped 5 bases and J dropped 1 base, with 8 bases sitting between them. Looked up from germline, CDR1 is SGHTA and CDR2 is FQGTGA. This CDR3 reads CASSKGIQETQYF. CDR3 DNA: TGTGCCAGCAGCAAAGGAATCCAAGAGACCCAGTACTTC.

This clonotype was seen only a few times. A junction boundary mismatches the germline segment, possibly from a read error. V usage is TRBV7-2 and J usage is TRBJ1-2; no reliable D call. The CDR3 is made up of 13 amino acids. CDR1 SGHTA and CDR2 FQGNSA come from the germline V gene. The DNA of the CDR3 is TGTGCCAGCACCTTAGGGCATAACTATGGCTACACCTTC. Amino acid sequence: CASTLGHNYGYTF.

The V and J genes are TRBV20-1 and TRBJ2-7; 11 bases fit TRBD1. This CDR3 is 16 amino acids long. V was pared by 2 bases and J by 1 base, with 7 bases of the junction left unmatched. CDR1 is DFQATT and CDR2 is SNEGSKA in the germline V gene (reference sequence). Here the CDR3 reads CSARRTGGPRSYEQYF. The CDR3 DNA is TGCAGTGCTAGACGGACAGGGGGCCCCAGGTCCTACGAGCAGTACTTC.

The J gene is TRBJ2-7, the V gene TRBV9; D is uncertain. The CDR3 consists of 16 residues. V lost 2 bases, J lost 2 bases, and 17 bases lay in between. The germline V gene encodes CDR1 SGDLS and CDR2 YYNGEE. CDR3 loop: CASSVGSNVPTYEQYF. The CDR3 DNA is TGTGCCAGCAGCGTCGGCAGCAACGTACCAACCTACGAGCAGTACTTC.

This clonotype was picked up a small number of times. The V gene is TRBV20-1, the J gene TRBJ2-5, with TRBD2 matching over 12 bases. The CDR3 totals 16 residues. In germline, CDR1 is DFQATT, CDR2 SNEGSKA (reference sequence). Trimming removed 7 bases from V and 1 base from J; junction bases left unmatched: 10. The CDR3 loop reads CSGGPGLAGSQETQYF. As DNA, the CDR3 is TGCAGTGGGGGACCTGGACTAGCGGGAAGCCAAGAGACCCAGTACTTC.

This chain links TRBV21-1 with TRBJ2-6; TRBD1 reflects the table's D call only, with no check against the DNA. TRBV21-1 is annotated as a pseudogene. The CDR3 is made up of 18 amino acids. DNA of the CDR3: TGTGCCAGCAGCAAAGTGGGGGTCGGACTTTCGGGGGCCAACGTCCTGACTTTC. As protein: CASSKVGVGLSGANVLTF.

This clonotype has at least ten counts. The gene calls are TRBV29-1 and TRBJ2-5, with TRBD2 matching 9 bases. Germline values: CDR1 SQVTM, CDR2 ANQGSEA. The CDR3 totals 14 residues. V gave up 2 bases and J gave up 5 bases; unmatched junction bases: 6. CDR3 DNA sequence: TGCAGCGTTGAATCTAGCGGGATTGGGGAGACCCAGTACTTC. Protein sequence: CSVESSGIGETQYF.

This clonotype was seen a few times. The V call is TRBV5-1, the J call TRBJ2-7; the D gene is possibly TRBD2 (5 bases). The germline CDR1 and CDR2 sequences are SGHRS and YFSETQ. There are 14 residues in the CDR3. The V end lost 4 bases, the J end lost 2 bases, and 13 bases lay between the germline ends. CDR3: CASSPVGGAYEQYF. DNA of the CDR3: TGCGCCAGCAGCCCGGTTGGAGGTGCCTACGAGCAGTACTTC.

This clonotype has more than one count but fewer than ten. V and J are TRBV20-1 and TRBJ2-3; the D gene is possibly TRBD1 (5 bases). The CDR3 consists of 17 residues. Trimming left V 6 bases short and J 2 bases short, with 24 bases between. Germline lookup yields CDR1 DFQATT and CDR2 SNEGSKA (reference sequence). CDR3 residues: CSAAPYLQTATTDTQYF. CDR3 in DNA: TGCAGTGCCGCCCCCTACCTACAGACAGCCACCACAGATACGCAGTATTTT.

The chain combines TRBV7-9 with TRBJ2-4; tentative D call: TRBD1 (6 bases). Trimming cost V 5 bases and J 0 bases, with 14 bases left between them. CDR3 size: 16 residues. Germline V gives CDR1 SEHNR, CDR2 FQNEAQ (reference sequence). Written as DNA, the CDR3 is TGTGCCAGCAGCCAGATGACAGGTCCAGCCAAAAACATTCAGTACTTC. Translated: CASSQMTGPAKNIQYF.

J is TRBJ2-7 and V is TRBV15; a possible D gene is TRBD2 (7 bases). The CDR3 is 16 amino acids. Germline V lookup: CDR1 LNHNV, CDR2 YYDKDF (reference sequence). Trimming pared 0 bases from V and 6 bases from J, leaving 18 bases between. This chain's CDR3 is CATSRDLRAGAREQYF. The CDR3 DNA follows: TGTGCCACCAGCAGAGATTTACGGGCGGGGGCGCGCGAGCAGTACTTC.

V gene TRBV12-3 or TRBV12-4 combines with J gene TRBJ2-5; 7 bases are shared with TRBD1. The DNA end favors TRBJ2-7, so the J call may be wrong. The CDR3 covers 18 residues. CDR3 residues: CASTNRRPVTGSYDEQYF. The CDR3 coding sequence is TGTGCCAGCACCAATCGGCGCCCGGTGACAGGGAGTTACGACGAGCAGTACTTC.

This clonotype was observed many times. J is TRBJ2-1 and V is TRBV7-3; no clear D gene. V lost 3 bases, J lost 5 bases, and 8 bases lay in between. In germline, CDR1 is SGHTA, CDR2 FQGTGA. The CDR3 length is 13 residues. The CDR3 loop is CASSFSDHNEQFF. DNA for the CDR3: TGTGCCAGCAGCTTCTCGGACCACAATGAGCAGTTCTTC.

The V gene is TRBV20-1, the J gene TRBJ2-1, with D tentatively TRBD1 (5 bases). The CDR3 loop spans 13 amino acids. CDR1 is DFQATT and CDR2 is SNEGSKA in the germline V gene (reference sequence). The germline V and J ends were trimmed by 2 bases and 13 bases, with 18 bases remaining between them. The CDR3 DNA follows: TGCAGTGCTAGAACAGGTATCCAAGAGACCCAGTTCTTC. This translates into CSARTGIQETQFF.

This clonotype was seen a handful of times. The chain is built from TRBV15 and TRBJ2-3; D ambiguous. The CDR3 length is 12 residues. Trimming took 5 bases from V and 0 from J, leaving 3 bases between them. Germline CDR1 reads LNHNV; CDR2 reads YYDKDF (reference sequence). CDR3 sequence reads: CATSPSTDTQYF. For the CDR3, the DNA is TGTGCCACCAGCCCTAGCACAGATACGCAGTATTTT. The whole variable domain, remainder taken from reference TRBV15 and TRBJ2-3, is DAMVIQNPRYQVTQFGKPVTLSCSQTLNHNVMYWYQQKSSQAPKLLFHYYDKDFNNEADTPDNFQSRRPNTSFCFLDIRSPGLGDTAMYLCATSPSTDTQYFGPGTRLTVL.

V is TRBV5-1 and J is TRBJ2-5, with D tentatively TRBD2 (6 bases). The DNA end favors TRBJ2-7, so the J call may be wrong. Germline CDR1 SGHRS, CDR2 YFSETQ. CDR3 length equals 14 residues. CDR3 sequence: CASSSQGGIYEQYF. The CDR3 region has the DNA TGCGCCAGCAGCTCCCAGGGAGGAATCTACGAGCAGTACTTC.

The rearrangement links TRBV7-9 to TRBJ2-7, with D tentatively TRBD1 (5 bases). The CDR3 extends over 16 amino acids. V lost 1 base, J lost 3 bases, and 16 bases lay in between. In germline, CDR1 is SEHNR, CDR2 FQNEAQ (reference sequence). This chain's CDR3 is CASSLDGRAYLYEQYF. The DNA of the CDR3 is TGTGCCAGCAGCTTAGATGGCAGGGCTTACCTCTACGAGCAGTACTTC.

The chain has TRBV3-1 and TRBJ1-2, with D unclear. The CDR3 spans 17 residues. Between the trimmed V and J ends, which lost 0 bases and 1 base, there was a span of 15 bases. Per the germline V gene, CDR1 is LGHDT and CDR2 is YNNKEL (reference sequence). The CDR3 region is CASSQDLGSGVNYGYTF. In nucleotides, the CDR3 is TGTGCCAGCAGCCAAGATCTGGGAAGTGGAGTTAACTATGGCTACACCTTC.

In this sample, this clonotype turned up a few times. V gene TRBV5-5 combines with J gene TRBJ2-7, with 14 positions matching TRBD2. The ends lost 5 bases at V and 3 bases at J; junction bases unmatched: 7. The CDR3 has 16 amino acids. Germline V gene data show CDR1 as SGHKS and CDR2 as YYEKEE (reference sequence). CDR3 DNA sequence: TGTGCCAGCAGACACGGGACTAGCGGGAGTAACTACGAGCAGTACTTC. Its translation is CASRHGTSGSNYEQYF.

This clonotype came up a few times. The chain is built from TRBV20-1 and TRBJ2-1, with D uncertain. Per germline, CDR1 DFQATT and CDR2 SNEGSKA (reference sequence). Trimming pared 5 bases from V and 8 bases from J, leaving 10 bases between. The CDR3 totals 11 residues. The CDR3 loop reads CSALLSDEQFF. CDR3 in DNA: TGCAGTGCTCTACTTTCGGATGAGCAGTTCTTC.